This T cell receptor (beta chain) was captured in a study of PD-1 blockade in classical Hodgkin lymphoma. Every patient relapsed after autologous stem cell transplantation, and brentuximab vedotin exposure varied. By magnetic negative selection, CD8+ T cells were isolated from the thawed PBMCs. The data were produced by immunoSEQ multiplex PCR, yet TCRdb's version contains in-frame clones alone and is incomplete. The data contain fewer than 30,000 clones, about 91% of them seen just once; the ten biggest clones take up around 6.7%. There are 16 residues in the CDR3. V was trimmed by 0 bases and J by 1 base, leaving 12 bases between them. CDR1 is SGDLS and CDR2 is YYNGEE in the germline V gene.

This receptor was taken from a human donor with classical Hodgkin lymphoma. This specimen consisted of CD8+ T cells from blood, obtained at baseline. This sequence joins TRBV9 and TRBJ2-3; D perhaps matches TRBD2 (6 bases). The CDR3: CASSVEVSGRTDTQYF. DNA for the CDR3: TGTGCCAGCAGCGTAGAGGTTAGCGGCCGCACAGATACGCAGTATTTT.